This note documents a single T cell receptor (beta chain) sequence. No antigen is known for it. This record comes from a study of PD-L1 blockade in urothelial cancer. As for the study in general: Samples came from 3 weeks, at the second dose, and 6 weeks into treatment. General study results and limits: Tumor-associated blood clones were expanded more by durable-benefit patients at 3 weeks.

The time point is: pretreatment peripheral blood. The germline V gene has CDR1 SGHNT and CDR2 YENEEA. V gave up 5 bases and J gave up 3 bases; unmatched junction bases: 19. The CDR3 totals 20 residues. Profiled with immunoSEQ multiplex PCR; TCRdb holds only in-frame clones, not every one. The repertoire holds about 38,000 clones, with around four fifths as singletons. The TCR originated in a man at least 80 years old with urothelial cancer. The specimen comprised PBMCs, sampled around atezolizumab (anti-PD-L1) treatment. J is TRBJ2-1 and V is TRBV11-3; 10 bases line up with TRBD1. The CDR3 is CASSPGQGVASGSGYNEQFF. The DNA for the CDR3 is TGTGCCAGCAGCCCAGGACAGGGGGTAGCTAGCGGGTCGGGCTACAATGAGCAGTTCTTC.